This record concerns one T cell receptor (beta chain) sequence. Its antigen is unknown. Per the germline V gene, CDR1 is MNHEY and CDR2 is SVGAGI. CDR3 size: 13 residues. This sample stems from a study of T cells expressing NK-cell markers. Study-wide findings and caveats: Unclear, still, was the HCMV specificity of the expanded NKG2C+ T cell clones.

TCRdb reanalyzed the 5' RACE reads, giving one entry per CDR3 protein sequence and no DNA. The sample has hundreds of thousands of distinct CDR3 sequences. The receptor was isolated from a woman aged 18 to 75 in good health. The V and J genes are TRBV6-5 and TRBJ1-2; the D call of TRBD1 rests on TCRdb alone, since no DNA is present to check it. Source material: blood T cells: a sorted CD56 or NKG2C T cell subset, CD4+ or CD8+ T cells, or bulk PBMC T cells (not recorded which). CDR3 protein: CASSYVGAKGYTF.